This entry describes one T cell receptor (beta chain). Generated by immunoSEQ multiplex PCR, the TCRdb table keeps only in-frame clones and is missing some. This sample yields 84,000 or so clones, of which 84% are seen a single time; 2.5% to 3% belongs to the top ten. The data derive from a study of OX40 agonist ivuxolimab in advanced cancers. The CDR3 extends over 13 amino acids. CDR1 is SGHTA, CDR2 FQGNSA, per germline. The germline V and J ends were trimmed by 7 bases and 4 bases, with 11 bases remaining between them. Sequencing was performed on CD4+ or CD8+ T cells sorted from blood, taken in a trial of the OX40 agonist ivuxolimab. The chain links TRBV7-2 to TRBJ2-1, with D perhaps matching TRBD2 (6 bases). This sequence originates from an adult with an advanced solid tumor such as melanoma, head and neck, liver or kidney cancer. Here the CDR3 reads CASKERVYNEQFF. CDR3 sequence (DNA): TGTGCCAGCAAGGAGCGGGTTTACAATGAGCAGTTCTTC.